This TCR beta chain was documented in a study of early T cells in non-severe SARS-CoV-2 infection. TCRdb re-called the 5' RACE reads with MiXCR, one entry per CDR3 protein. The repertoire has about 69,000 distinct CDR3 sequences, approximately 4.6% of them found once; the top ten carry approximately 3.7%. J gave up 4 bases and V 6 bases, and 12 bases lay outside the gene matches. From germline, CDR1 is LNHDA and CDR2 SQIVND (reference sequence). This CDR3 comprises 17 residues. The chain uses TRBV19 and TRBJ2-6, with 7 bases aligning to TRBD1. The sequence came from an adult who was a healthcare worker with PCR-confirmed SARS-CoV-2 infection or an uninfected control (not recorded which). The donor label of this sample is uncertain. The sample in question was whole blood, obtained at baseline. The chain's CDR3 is CASRKKPQGVGANVLTF. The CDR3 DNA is TGTGCCAGTAGAAAAAAGCCCCAGGGGGTCGGGGCCAACGTCCTGACTTTC. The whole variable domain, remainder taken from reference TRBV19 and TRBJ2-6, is DGGITQSPKYLFRKEGQNVTLSCEQNLNHDAMYWYRQDPGQGLRLIYYSQIVNDFQKGDIAEGYSVSREKKESFPLTVTSAQKNPTAFYLCASRKKPQGVGANVLTFGAGSRLTVL.